The entry that follows covers one TCR beta chain sequence. Its antigen is unknown. Both TCR beta VDJ combination and CDR3 sequence profiling were carried out. Genomic DNA was the template for this profiling. TCRdb re-derived calls from the reads in MiXCR, one entry per CDR3 protein. The sample holds fewer than 300,000 distinct CDR3 sequences, approximately 80% seen once. This entry belongs to a study of CD8+CD57+ T cells in acquired aplastic anemia. Whole-study findings and limits: Found in both controls and patients were about 30 CD8+ CDR3 sequences.

Germline V gene lookup returns CDR1 SNHLY and CDR2 FYNNEI. V lost 8 bases to trimming and J lost 4 bases, with 13 bases between them. The CDR3 runs 13 residues. It was patients with CD8+CD57+ cell expansion by flow cytometry who were chosen for sequencing. Patients were treatment-naive when blood was sampled. V is TRBV2 and J is TRBJ2-3, with D possibly matching TRBD1 (5 bases). Sequencing was carried out using sorted CD4+, CD8+, or CD8+CD57+ T cells (not recorded which) from PBMCs. This clonotype originated in a human donor with aplastic anemia. The CDR3 nucleotides are TGTGCCAGCGGCGAAGGGGTCGCAGATACGCAGTATTTT. Protein sequence: CASGEGVADTQYF.